These T cell receptor beta chains were read from a single sample in a study of T-cell memory formation after mild COVID-19. TCRdb reprocessed the 5' RACE reads via MiXCR and lists one record per CDR3 protein. The repertoire includes about 470,000 distinct CDR3 sequences, around a quarter of them detected once, and about an eighth sits in the top ten. Sequencing was carried out using PBMCs or a T cell subset sorted from them (not recorded which). All receptors come from an adult woman who had mild COVID-19 (a few samples of this study predate the infection). Cell type and time point are not known. CDR3s include the opening cysteine and the closing phenylalanine or tryptophan. A D gene is named only where the DNA matches it firmly. Size tells how often a clone was seen (once, few, many) or the class of an expanded clone, and some rows leave it out.

len,d_gene,j_gene,v_gene,abundance,CDR3aa,CDR3nt
16,TRBD2,TRBJ2-1,TRBV7-9,few,CASSPTSSGGGHEQFF,TGTGCCAGCAGCCCTACCTCTTCGGGAGGAGGGCATGAGCAGTTCTTC
15,TRBD1,TRBJ1-5,TRBV28,.,CASSVSDRGNQPQHF,TGTGCCAGCAGTGTATCCGACAGGGGCAATCAGCCCCAGCATTTT
16,.,TRBJ1-4,TRBV7-2,few,CASSPRSGVINEKLFF,TGTGCCAGCAGCCCTAGGTCGGGGGTTATAAATGAAAAACTGTTTTTT
17,TRBD1,TRBJ1-4,TRBV5-1,many,CASSHGQGAPTNEKLFF,TGCGCCAGCAGCCACGGACAGGGGGCTCCAACTAATGAAAAACTGTTTTTT
20,TRBD2,TRBJ2-1,TRBV2,few,CASSVWRTSGRADSYNEQFF,TGTGCCAGCAGTGTATGGAGGACTAGCGGGAGGGCCGACTCCTACAATGAGCAGTTCTTC
16,.,TRBJ2-7,TRBV7-6,.,CASSPWQGMGSYEQYF,TGTGCCAGCAGTCCATGGCAGGGAATGGGCTCCTACGAGCAGTACTTC
14,TRBD2,TRBJ2-1,TRBV6-2/TRBV6-3,.,CASSYSTSGREQFF,TGTGCCAGCAGTTACTCGACTAGCGGGAGGGAGCAGTTCTTC
14,.,TRBJ2-3,TRBV5-1,.,CASSRGVSTDTQYF,TGCGCCAGCAGCCGGGGCGTTAGCACAGATACGCAGTATTTT
12,TRBD1,TRBJ1-1,TRBV5-1,many,CASSGQGAEAFF,TGCGCCAGCAGCGGACAGGGAGCTGAAGCTTTCTTT
14,TRBD2,TRBJ2-1,TRBV5-4,.,CASSSASGTNEQFF,TGTGCCAGCAGTTCGGCTAGCGGGACCAATGAGCAGTTCTTC
14,TRBD1,TRBJ2-7,TRBV12-3/TRBV12-4,few,CASRPSRDRGPEYF,TGTGCCAGCAGGCCGTCCCGGGACAGGGGCCCCGAGTACTTC
15,.,TRBJ2-2,TRBV5-5,few,CASAAGKPNTGELFF,TGTGCCAGCGCGGCAGGTAAACCGAACACCGGGGAGCTGTTTTTT
15,TRBD1,TRBJ2-2,TRBV5-1,few,CASSDRAANTGELFF,TGCGCCAGCAGCGACAGGGCTGCGAACACCGGGGAGCTGTTTTTT
16,TRBD1,TRBJ2-7,TRBV25-1,few,CASTIPGQEGSYEQYF,TGTGCCAGCACTATTCCGGGACAGGAGGGCTCCTACGAGCAGTACTTC
15,.,TRBJ2-3,TRBV19,few,CASSIVGTPTDTQYF,TGTGCCAGTAGTATCGTCGGGACTCCCACAGATACGCAGTATTTT
13,TRBD1,TRBJ2-7,TRBV18,few,CASSATGDYEQYF,TGTGCCAGCTCAGCAACAGGGGACTACGAGCAGTACTTC
15,TRBD1,TRBJ2-7,TRBV9,.,CASSVGDSLTYEQYF,TGTGCCAGCAGCGTAGGGGACAGTCTAACCTACGAGCAGTACTTC
14,.,TRBJ2-2,TRBV29-1,.,CSVVLASGTGELFF,TGCAGCGTTGTCCTCGCGTCGGGGACCGGGGAGCTGTTTTTT
17,.,TRBJ2-2,TRBV19,.,CASGMPLWERYTGELFF,TGTGCCAGTGGTATGCCTCTTTGGGAGCGGTACACCGGGGAGCTGTTTTTT
13,.,TRBJ2-7,TRBV29-1,once,CSVAPKVTYEQYF,TGCAGCGTTGCCCCTAAGGTAACCTACGAGCAGTACTTC
13,.,TRBJ1-1,TRBV7-2,.,CASSPYSRTEAFF,TGTGCCAGCAGCCCATACTCACGCACTGAAGCTTTCTTT
16,TRBD1,TRBJ2-5,TRBV5-1,few,CASSLWQGAGRETQYF,TGCGCCAGCAGCTTGTGGCAGGGGGCAGGTCGAGAGACCCAGTACTTC
14,.,TRBJ2-2,TRBV25-1,many,CASRPTGNTGELFF,TGTGCCAGCCGCCCTACAGGGAACACCGGGGAGCTGTTTTTT
15,.,TRBJ2-5,TRBV4-1,.,CASSQEGGGGATQYF,TGCGCCAGCAGCCAAGAGGGGGGCGGGGGAGCGACCCAGTACTTC
14,.,TRBJ1-1,TRBV20-1,.,CSARIPGGAAEAFF,TGCAGTGCTAGAATACCAGGTGGGGCGGCTGAAGCTTTCTTT
14,TRBD1,TRBJ1-2,TRBV5-1,.,CASSWDRGNYGYTF,TGCGCCAGCAGCTGGGACAGGGGCAACTATGGCTACACCTTC
15,TRBD1,TRBJ2-5,TRBV24-1,.,CATSDSLGQGETQYF,TGTGCCACCAGTGATTCTCTCGGACAGGGGGAGACCCAGTACTTC
19,.,TRBJ1-2,TRBV7-8,few,CASSSRLGRAGRPLDGYTF,TGTGCCAGCAGCTCCCGCCTCGGACGAGCCGGACGGCCCTTGGATGGCTACACCTTC
15,TRBD1,TRBJ2-3,TRBV9,few,CASSVVSQGAGTQYF,TGTGCCAGCAGCGTAGTGAGTCAGGGGGCCGGTACGCAGTATTTT
15,.,TRBJ2-7,TRBV6-2/TRBV6-3,.,CASRETGPGRYEQYF,TGTGCCAGCAGGGAAACCGGGCCAGGACGCTACGAGCAGTACTTC
19,TRBD2,TRBJ2-3,TRBV7-8,.,CASSLAFRTSGTSTDTQYF,TGTGCCAGCAGCTTAGCCTTCCGGACTAGCGGGACTAGCACAGATACGCAGTATTTT
13,.,TRBJ2-1,TRBV5-6,few,CASSDELRDEQFF,TGTGCCAGCAGCGACGAGCTGAGGGATGAGCAGTTCTTC
13,.,TRBJ2-5,TRBV5-1,.,CASSWGTRETQYF,TGCGCCAGCAGTTGGGGAACGAGGGAGACCCAGTACTTC
17,.,TRBJ2-4,TRBV7-8,few,CASSFGGLSEAKNIQYF,TGTGCCAGCAGCTTCGGTGGGCTGTCAGAAGCCAAAAACATTCAGTACTTC
15,.,TRBJ2-7,TRBV4-1,few,CASSPTLRSAYEQYF,TGCGCCAGCAGCCCCACGTTGAGGTCCGCCTACGAGCAGTACTTC
16,TRBD1,TRBJ2-2,TRBV5-1,.,CASSLHRDSNTGELFF,TGCGCCAGCAGCTTGCACCGGGACAGTAACACCGGGGAGCTGTTTTTT
20,.,TRBJ1-3,TRBV9,.,CASSVDGSTKGGMAGNTIYF,TGTGCCAGCAGCGTAGATGGATCGACCAAAGGTGGCATGGCTGGAAACACCATATATTTT
15,.,TRBJ2-1,TRBV13,few,CASSPTRSSYNEQFF,TGTGCCAGCAGCCCAACCCGGAGCTCCTACAATGAGCAGTTCTTC
15,.,TRBJ1-2,TRBV4-2,.,CASSPRPQGRYGYTF,TGTGCCAGCAGCCCGAGGCCGCAGGGTCGATATGGCTACACCTTC
15,TRBD1,TRBJ1-1,TRBV9,.,CASSVEGQANTEAFF,TGTGCCAGCAGCGTAGAGGGACAGGCGAACACTGAAGCTTTCTTT
13,TRBD1,TRBJ2-7,TRBV15,.,CATSSQGDYEQYF,TGTGCCACCAGCTCTCAGGGGGACTACGAGCAGTACTTC
13,.,TRBJ1-2,TRBV7-6,.,CASSLAGGEGYTF,TGTGCCAGCAGCTTAGCAGGGGGGGAAGGCTACACCTTC
14,.,TRBJ2-2,TRBV7-9,.,CASRSGGRTGELFF,TGTGCCAGCAGATCCGGAGGTCGCACCGGGGAGCTGTTTTTT
17,.,TRBJ2-6,TRBV6-5,.,CASSSWGPNAGANVLTF,TGTGCCAGCAGTTCGTGGGGACCGAACGCGGGGGCCAACGTCCTGACTTTC
15,.,TRBJ2-3,TRBV12-3/TRBV12-4,.,CASSFLRGGTDTQYF,TGTGCCAGCAGTTTCTTGCGGGGCGGTACAGATACGCAGTATTTT
16,TRBD1,TRBJ1-2,TRBV12-3/TRBV12-4,.,CASSQQPGQGNYGYTF,TGTGCCAGCAGTCAACAGCCGGGACAGGGCAACTATGGCTACACCTTC
13,.,TRBJ2-3,TRBV29-1,.,CSVLIGGTDTQYF,TGCAGCGTTCTGATCGGTGGCACAGATACGCAGTATTTT
17,.,TRBJ2-3,TRBV7-9,.,CASSLGQVIPRTDTQYF,TGTGCCAGCAGCTTGGGACAAGTCATACCTCGCACAGATACGCAGTATTTT
14,.,TRBJ2-4,TRBV11-2,.,CASSLTRQKNIQYF,TGTGCCAGCAGCTTAACGAGACAGAAAAACATTCAGTACTTC
15,TRBD2,TRBJ2-7,TRBV12-3/TRBV12-4,.,CASSLGTSGSSEQYF,TGTGCCAGCAGTTTAGGGACTAGCGGGAGCTCCGAGCAGTACTTC
12,.,TRBJ2-7,TRBV5-1,.,CASSYDGYEQYF,TGCGCCAGCAGCTATGACGGGTACGAGCAGTACTTC
16,.,TRBJ2-5,TRBV20-1,few,CSARDLRALNQETQYF,TGCAGTGCTAGAGATCTTAGGGCACTCAACCAAGAGACCCAGTACTTC
14,.,TRBJ2-5,TRBV5-4,few,CASSRGQSQETQYF,TGTGCCAGCAGCAGAGGACAGTCTCAAGAGACCCAGTACTTC
14,.,TRBJ2-3,TRBV12-3/TRBV12-4,.,CASRVTGRADTQYF,TGTGCCAGCAGGGTAACAGGGAGGGCAGATACGCAGTATTTT
15,.,TRBJ2-1,TRBV7-2,.,CASSLWATPVDAQFF,TGTGCCAGCAGCTTATGGGCGACGCCTGTCGATGCGCAGTTCTTC
18,TRBD2,TRBJ2-1,TRBV7-2,.,CASSLGLGAGGPYNEQFF,TGTGCCAGCAGCTTAGGATTGGGGGCGGGAGGGCCCTACAATGAGCAGTTCTTC
15,.,TRBJ2-2,TRBV5-4,.,CASMEGGLHTGELFF,TGTGCCAGCATGGAGGGGGGGCTCCACACCGGGGAGCTGTTTTTT